The 23 T cell receptor beta chains below come from one sample, sequenced in a study of STAT5B mutations in CD4+ large granular lymphocyte leukemia. TCRdb's table, derived via immunoSEQ multiplex PCR, lists solely in-frame clones and lacks some. This sample carries some 40,000 clones, around 86% of them seen once, and the ten largest clones take approximately 2.5%. Sequencing was done on a sample of CD4+ T cells from blood buffy coats. All receptors come from a human donor in good health.

This clone appeared once. The chain uses TRBV2 and TRBJ2-7; either TRBD1 or TRBD2 may supply D (5 bases each). V gave up 3 bases and J gave up 3 bases, with 15 bases separating them. Germline V gene lookup returns CDR1 SNHLY and CDR2 FYNNEI. CDR3 length: 15 residues. The CDR3 DNA follows: TGTGCCAGCAGTGAGGGCTGGGGGATGGACTACGAGCAGTACTTC. Its protein is CASSEGWGMDYEQYF. The whole variable domain, filled in from reference TRBV2 and TRBJ2-7, reads EPEVTQTPSHQVTQMGQEVILRCVPISNHLYFYWYRQILGQKVEFLVSFYNNEISEKSEIFDDQFSVERPDGSNFTLKIRSTKLEDSAMYFCASSEGWGMDYEQYFGPGTRLTVT.

This sequence joins TRBV6-1 and TRBJ2-3; tentatively, D is TRBD1 (5 bases). The length of the CDR3 is 17 residues. V shed 1 base and J shed 3 bases, with 17 bases lying between them. Germline CDR1 MNHNS, CDR2 SASEGT. This CDR3 reads CASSEGRAYPGTDTQYF. Written as DNA, the CDR3 is TGTGCCAGCAGTGAAGGCAGGGCCTATCCGGGTACAGATACGCAGTATTTT.

The V gene is TRBV7-9, the J gene TRBJ2-7; D may be TRBD2 (5 bases). Deletions cut 5 bases from V and 1 base from J, with 18 bases between. Germline CDR1 reads SEHNR; CDR2 reads FQNEAQ (reference sequence). This CDR3 has 16 residues. CDR3 protein: CASSPGTWTASYEQYF. In DNA, the CDR3 is TGTGCCAGCAGCCCGGGAACTTGGACCGCTTCCTACGAGCAGTACTTC.

In this sample, this clone turned up once. V gene TRBV29-1 combines with J gene TRBJ1-2; D uncertain. The CDR3 is made up of 12 amino acids. The germline V gene encodes CDR1 SQVTM and CDR2 ANQGSEA. The germline V and J ends were trimmed by 4 bases and 4 bases, with 10 bases remaining between them. The CDR3, as DNA: TGCAGCGTTGGTTTGCGAGGCTATGGCTACACCTTC. It specifies CSVGLRGYGYTF.

This clone was seen more than once but under ten times. The V gene is TRBV7-9, the J gene TRBJ1-2, with D perhaps matching TRBD1 (6 bases). In germline, CDR1 is SEHNR, CDR2 FQNEAQ (reference sequence). This CDR3 region has 13 residues. V lost 2 bases, J lost 7 bases, and 11 bases lay in between. CDR3 nucleotides: TGTGCCAGCAGCTTAAGTGGGGGCCTTGGCTACACCTTC. Translated: CASSLSGGLGYTF.

This chain connects TRBV19 to TRBJ2-7; D possibly matches TRBD1 or TRBD2 (6 bases each). Germline lookup yields CDR1 LNHDA and CDR2 SQIVND (reference sequence). This CDR3 has 12 residues. V shed 6 bases and J shed 6 bases, with 12 bases lying between them. The CDR3 DNA sequence: TGTGCCAGTAGCGGGGGCGTGGGCGAGCAGTACTTC. As protein: CASSGGVGEQYF.

This clone appeared a single time. The chain employs TRBV5-4 and TRBJ2-2; 7 positions agree with TRBD1. This CDR3 is 14 amino acids long. The V and J ends lost 5 bases and 4 bases, in that order; junction bases with no gene match: 5. CDR1 SGHNT and CDR2 YYREEE come from the germline V gene (reference sequence). CDR3 sequence (DNA): TGTGCCAGCAGACGGGACAGATTCACCGGGGAGCTGTTTTTT. This gives the protein CASRRDRFTGELFF.

The chain joins TRBV27 to TRBJ1-5; 9 positions match TRBD1. Trimming took 5 bases from V and 6 from J; bases not matched to a gene: 5. From germline, CDR1 is MNHEY and CDR2 SMNVEV (reference sequence). The CDR3 consists of 14 residues. CDR3 in amino acids: CASSMDRGIQPQHF. The CDR3 nucleotides are TGTGCCAGCAGTATGGACAGGGGTATTCAGCCCCAGCATTTT.

This clone has just a few counts. This sequence joins TRBV7-3 and TRBJ1-3, with D perhaps TRBD1 (5 bases). The CDR3 contains 16 residues. Germline CDR1 and CDR2: SGHTA and FQGTGA. Trimming took off 6 bases at V and 0 bases at J, with 15 bases between the two ends. The CDR3 region is CASSSPGGDSGNTIYF. CDR3 DNA sequence: TGTGCCAGCAGTTCCCCGGGGGGGGACTCTGGAAACACCATATATTTT. The variable domain in full, with the rest retrieved from reference TRBV7-3 and TRBJ1-3, is GAGVSQTPSNKVTEKGKYVELRCDPISGHTALYWYRQSLGQGPEFLIYFQGTGAADDSGLPNDRFFAVRPEGSVSTLKIQRTERGDSAVYLCASSSPGGDSGNTIYFGEGSWLTVV.

The chain carries TRBV19 and TRBJ2-5; D may be TRBD1 or TRBD2 (5 bases each). Per the germline V gene, CDR1 is LNHDA and CDR2 is SQIVND (reference sequence). Trimming took off 1 base at V and 5 bases at J, with 5 bases between the two ends. The CDR3 contains 12 residues. The CDR3 nucleotides are TGTGCCAGTAGTATAGGGGGGGAGACCCAGTACTTC. Translating it yields CASSIGGETQYF.

The chain is built from TRBV7-9 and TRBJ1-1; D not certain. The CDR3 extends over 13 amino acids. Germline V lookup: CDR1 SEHNR, CDR2 FQNEAQ (reference sequence). Trimming took 2 bases from V and 1 from J, leaving 5 bases between them. CDR3 in DNA: TGTGCCAGCAGCTTAATAGCGAACACTGAAGCTTTCTTT. This translates into CASSLIANTEAFF.

This clone appeared once. The gene calls are TRBV15 and TRBJ2-7; 8 nucleotides line up with TRBD2. After removal of 0 bases from V and 4 bases from J, the junction contained 11 bases not matched to a gene. Germline CDR1 and CDR2: LNHNV and YYDKDF (reference sequence). The length of the CDR3 is 17 residues. The CDR3 DNA reads TGTGCCACCAGCAGAGATCCCGCGGGAGGACCCTATTACGAGCAGTACTTC. It is translated as CATSRDPAGGPYYEQYF.

The chain joins TRBV2 to TRBJ1-3, with D hard to call. This CDR3 has 16 amino acids. V lost 2 bases to trimming and J lost 0 bases, with 11 bases between them. Per germline, CDR1 SNHLY and CDR2 FYNNEI. The CDR3 sequence: CASSERAAGSGNTIYF. The CDR3 DNA sequence: TGTGCCAGCAGTGAACGGGCCGCCGGCTCTGGAAACACCATATATTTT.

V is TRBV5-1 and J is TRBJ1-2; the D gene is possibly TRBD1 (6 bases). Germline CDR1 SGHRS, CDR2 YFSETQ. This CDR3 is 14 amino acids long. Trimming cost V 0 bases and J 7 bases, with 13 bases left between them. DNA for the CDR3: TGCGCCAGCAGCTTGGAAACAGGGATGGGTGGCTACACCTTC. Amino acid sequence: CASSLETGMGGYTF.

V usage is TRBV7-7 and J usage is TRBJ2-3; D not resolved. Trimming stripped 1 base from V and 6 bases from J, with 11 bases between. Germline assignment: CDR1 SSHAT and CDR2 FNYEAQ (reference sequence). This CDR3 comprises 14 residues. The CDR3, as DNA: TGTGCCAGCAGCTTAGACGGGCGGAAGGATACGCAGTATTTT. It translates to CASSLDGRKDTQYF.

The J gene is TRBJ1-5, the V gene TRBV6-6, with D perhaps matching TRBD1 (5 bases). Germline CDR1 is MNHNY and CDR2 is SVGAGI (reference sequence). Trimming left V 4 bases short and J 2 bases short, with 9 bases between. The CDR3 runs 14 residues. The CDR3 reads CASSFSTGNQPQHF. Here the CDR3 DNA reads TGTGCCAGCAGTTTCTCGACAGGCAATCAGCCCCAGCATTTT.

The J gene is TRBJ2-2, the V gene TRBV2, with 9 bases fitting TRBD1. The CDR3 sequence is 15 residues long. The V gene end was trimmed by 6 bases and the J gene end by 8 bases; junction bases not matched to a gene: 10. The germline V gene encodes CDR1 SNHLY and CDR2 FYNNEI. In DNA, the CDR3 is TGTGCCAGCAGCCGGGACAGGGTCAAAGGGGGGGAGCTGTTTTTT. Its protein is CASSRDRVKGGELFF. Using reference TRBV2 and TRBJ2-2 for the parts outside the CDR3, the full variable domain is EPEVTQTPSHQVTQMGQEVILRCVPISNHLYFYWYRQILGQKVEFLVSFYNNEISEKSEIFDDQFSVERPDGSNFTLKIRSTKLEDSAMYFCASSRDRVKGGELFFGEGSRLTVL.

This chain connects TRBV7-3 to TRBJ1-1, with D maybe TRBD1 (5 bases). The length of the CDR3 is 14 residues. Germline CDR1 reads SGHTA; CDR2 reads FQGTGA. Trimming shortened V by 0 bases and J by 1 base, and 6 bases separated the two germline ends. CDR3 protein: CASSLTGANTEAFF. The CDR3 coding sequence is TGTGCCAGCAGCTTAACCGGGGCGAACACTGAAGCTTTCTTT.

The chain is built from TRBV4-3 and TRBJ1-2; 7 bases map to TRBD1. The CDR3 covers 15 residues. Per the germline V gene, CDR1 is LGHNA and CDR2 is YSLEER. The trim removed 0 bases at V and 4 bases at J, leaving 5 bases unmatched. The CDR3 DNA is TGCGCCAGCAGCCAAGAGAGGGGGCTCGGCTATGGCTACACCTTC. This translates into CASSQERGLGYGYTF.

The V call is TRBV5-5, the J call TRBJ2-3; D is unresolved. Trimming shortened V by 0 bases and J by 2 bases, and 7 bases separated the two germline ends. Germline V gene sequence: CDR1 SGHKS, CDR2 YYEKEE (reference sequence). The CDR3 covers 14 residues. The CDR3 nucleotides read TGTGCCAGCAGCTTGGAGTCAGCCACAGATACGCAGTATTTT. Amino acid sequence: CASSLESATDTQYF.

The chain recombines TRBV7-2 with TRBJ2-1; 8 bases match TRBD2. Germline V gives CDR1 SGHTA, CDR2 FQGNSA. Trimming took 0 bases from V and 8 from J; bases not matched to a gene: 6. The CDR3 is made up of 15 amino acids. The CDR3 region has the DNA TGTGCCAGCAGCTTAGCCGGACTAGCAGTCGATGAGCAGTTCTTC. It yields the protein CASSLAGLAVDEQFF.

Here the CDR3 DNA reads TGCGCCAGCAGCCAAGAAACCTCCCCCGGCACAGATACGCAGTATTTT. This gives the protein CASSQETSPGTDTQYF. The chain joins TRBV4-3 to TRBJ2-3; D gene unclear. V shed 0 bases and J shed 1 base, with 11 bases lying between them. Germline V gene data show CDR1 as LGHNA and CDR2 as YSLEER. This CDR3 spans 16 amino acids.

The chain is built from TRBV7-2 and TRBJ2-1, with a tentative D call TRBD1 (5 bases). The CDR3 extends over 11 amino acids. In germline, CDR1 is SGHTA, CDR2 FQGNSA. V was trimmed by 5 bases and J by 7 bases, leaving 6 bases between them. The CDR3 loop is CASSDRNEQFF. As DNA, the CDR3 is TGTGCCAGCAGCGACAGAAATGAGCAGTTCTTC.